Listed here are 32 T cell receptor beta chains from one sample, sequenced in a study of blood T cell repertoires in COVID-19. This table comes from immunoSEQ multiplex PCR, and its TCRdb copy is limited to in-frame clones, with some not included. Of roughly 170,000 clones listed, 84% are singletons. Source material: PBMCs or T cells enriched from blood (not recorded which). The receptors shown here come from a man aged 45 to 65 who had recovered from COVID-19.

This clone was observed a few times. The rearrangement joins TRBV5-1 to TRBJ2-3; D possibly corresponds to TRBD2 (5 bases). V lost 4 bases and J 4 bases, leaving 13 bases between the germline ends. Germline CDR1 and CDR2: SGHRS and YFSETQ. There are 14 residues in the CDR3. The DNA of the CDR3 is TGCGCCAGCAGCCCCCTGGACTCTTCAGATACGCAGTATTTT. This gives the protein CASSPLDSSDTQYF.

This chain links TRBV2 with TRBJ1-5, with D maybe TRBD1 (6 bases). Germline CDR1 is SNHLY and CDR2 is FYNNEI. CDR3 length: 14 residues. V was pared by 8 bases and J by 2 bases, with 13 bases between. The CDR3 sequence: CASQLQGGNQPQHF. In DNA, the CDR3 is TGTGCCAGCCAACTACAGGGTGGCAATCAGCCCCAGCATTTT. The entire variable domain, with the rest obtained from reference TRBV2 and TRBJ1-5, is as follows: EPEVTQTPSHQVTQMGQEVILRCVPISNHLYFYWYRQILGQKVEFLVSFYNNEISEKSEIFDDQFSVERPDGSNFTLKIRSTKLEDSAMYFCASQLQGGNQPQHFGDGTRLSIL.

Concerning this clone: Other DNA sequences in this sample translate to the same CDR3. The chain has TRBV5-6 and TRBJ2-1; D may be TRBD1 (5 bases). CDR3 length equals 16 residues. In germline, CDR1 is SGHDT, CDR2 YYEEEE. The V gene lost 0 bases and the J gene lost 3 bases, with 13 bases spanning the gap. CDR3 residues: CASSLGDSSFYNEQFF. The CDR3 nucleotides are TGTGCCAGCAGCTTGGGAGACAGCTCGTTCTACAATGAGCAGTTCTTC.

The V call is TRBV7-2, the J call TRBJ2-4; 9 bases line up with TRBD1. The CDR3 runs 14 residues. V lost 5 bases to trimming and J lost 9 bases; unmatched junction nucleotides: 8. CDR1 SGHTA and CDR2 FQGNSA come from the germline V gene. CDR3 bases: TGTGCCAGCAGCGGACAGGGGCGCTCAGGCATTCAGTACTTC. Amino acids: CASSGQGRSGIQYF.

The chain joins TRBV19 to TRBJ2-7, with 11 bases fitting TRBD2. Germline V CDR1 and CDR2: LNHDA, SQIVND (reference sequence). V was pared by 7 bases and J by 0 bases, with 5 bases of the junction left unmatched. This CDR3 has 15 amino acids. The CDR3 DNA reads TGTGCCAGTACCCTGACTAGCGGGGCCTCCTACGAGCAGTACTTC. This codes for CASTLTSGASYEQYF.

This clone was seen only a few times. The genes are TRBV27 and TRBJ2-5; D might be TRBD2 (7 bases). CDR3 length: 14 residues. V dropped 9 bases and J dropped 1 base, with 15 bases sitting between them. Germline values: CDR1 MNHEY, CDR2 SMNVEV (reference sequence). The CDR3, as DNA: TGTGCCAGTCAGGGGAGGGGAGGCCAAGAGACCCAGTACTTC. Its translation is CASQGRGGQETQYF.

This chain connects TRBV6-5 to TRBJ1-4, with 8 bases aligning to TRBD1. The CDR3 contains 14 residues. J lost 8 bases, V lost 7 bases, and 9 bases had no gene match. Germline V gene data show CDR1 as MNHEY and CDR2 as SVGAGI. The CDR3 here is CASTRQGMGEKLFF. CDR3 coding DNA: TGTGCCAGCACCAGACAGGGGATGGGGGAAAAACTGTTTTTT.

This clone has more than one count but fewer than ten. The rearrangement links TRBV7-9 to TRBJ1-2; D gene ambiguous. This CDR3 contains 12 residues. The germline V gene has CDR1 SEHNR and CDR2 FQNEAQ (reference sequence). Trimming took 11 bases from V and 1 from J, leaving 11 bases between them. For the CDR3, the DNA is TGTGCCCTCAGGCCCCTTAACTATGGCTACACCTTC. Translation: CALRPLNYGYTF.

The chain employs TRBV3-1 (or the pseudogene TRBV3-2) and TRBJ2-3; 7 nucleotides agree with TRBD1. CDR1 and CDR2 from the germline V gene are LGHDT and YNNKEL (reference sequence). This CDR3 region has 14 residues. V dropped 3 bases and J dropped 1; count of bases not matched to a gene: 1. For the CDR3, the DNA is TGTGCCAGCAGCCAGACAGGGCGCACAGATACGCAGTATTTT. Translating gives CASSQTGRTDTQYF.

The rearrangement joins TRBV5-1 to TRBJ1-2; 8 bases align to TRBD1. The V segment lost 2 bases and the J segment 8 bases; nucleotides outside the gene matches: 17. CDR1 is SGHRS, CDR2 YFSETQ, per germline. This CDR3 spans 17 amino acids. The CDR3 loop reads CASSLGTGQHLLRGYTF. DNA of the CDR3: TGCGCCAGCAGCTTAGGGACAGGTCAGCATCTTTTGAGGGGCTACACCTTC.

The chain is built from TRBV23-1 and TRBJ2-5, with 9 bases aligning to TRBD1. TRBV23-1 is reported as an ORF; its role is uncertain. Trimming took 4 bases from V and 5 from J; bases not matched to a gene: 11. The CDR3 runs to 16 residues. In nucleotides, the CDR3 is TGCGCCAGCAGTCTAACAGGGGGCTCCACTGGGGAGACCCAGTACTTC. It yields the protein CASSLTGGSTGETQYF.

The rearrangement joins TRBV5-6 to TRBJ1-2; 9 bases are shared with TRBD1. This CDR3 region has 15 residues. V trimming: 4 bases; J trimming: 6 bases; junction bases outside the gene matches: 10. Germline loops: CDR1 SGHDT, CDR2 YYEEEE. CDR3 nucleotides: TGTGCCAGCAGCCGTACAGGGGGCAGGCTTAATGGCTACACCTTC. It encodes CASSRTGGRLNGYTF.

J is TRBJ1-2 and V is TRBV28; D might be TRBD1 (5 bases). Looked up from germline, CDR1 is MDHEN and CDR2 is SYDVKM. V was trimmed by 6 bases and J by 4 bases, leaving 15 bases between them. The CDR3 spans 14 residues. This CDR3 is CASRTRGAGYGYTF. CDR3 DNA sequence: TGTGCCAGCAGGACCCGTGGGGCAGGCTATGGCTACACCTTC.

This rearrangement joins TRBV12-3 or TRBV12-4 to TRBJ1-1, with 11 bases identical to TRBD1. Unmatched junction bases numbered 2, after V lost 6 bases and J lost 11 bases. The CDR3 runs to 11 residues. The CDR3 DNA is TGTGCCAGCAGGCGGACAGGGGGCGCTTTCTTT. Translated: CASRRTGGAFF.

The CDR3 loop is CASRDRVSGNTIYF. The CDR3 nucleotides read TGTGCCAGCAGGGACAGGGTTTCTGGAAACACCATATATTTT. V is TRBV6-5 and J is TRBJ1-3; TRBD1 matches at 8 bases. The CDR3 sequence is 14 residues long. V dropped 6 bases and J dropped 1; count of bases not matched to a gene: 2. Per germline, CDR1 MNHEY and CDR2 SVGAGI.

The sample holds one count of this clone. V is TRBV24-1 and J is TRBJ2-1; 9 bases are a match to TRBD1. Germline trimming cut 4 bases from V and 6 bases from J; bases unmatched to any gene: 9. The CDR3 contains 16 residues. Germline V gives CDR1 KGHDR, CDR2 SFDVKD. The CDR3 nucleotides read TGTGCCACCAGTGACCCCGGGACAGGGTTGATCAATGAGCAGTTCTTC. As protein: CATSDPGTGLINEQFF.

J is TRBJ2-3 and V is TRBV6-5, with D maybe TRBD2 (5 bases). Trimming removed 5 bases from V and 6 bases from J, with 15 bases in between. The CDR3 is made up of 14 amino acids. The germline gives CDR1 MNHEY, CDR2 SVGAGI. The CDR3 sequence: CASSPPGGPDTQYF. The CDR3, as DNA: TGTGCCAGCAGTCCCCCTGGAGGCCCGGATACGCAGTATTTT.

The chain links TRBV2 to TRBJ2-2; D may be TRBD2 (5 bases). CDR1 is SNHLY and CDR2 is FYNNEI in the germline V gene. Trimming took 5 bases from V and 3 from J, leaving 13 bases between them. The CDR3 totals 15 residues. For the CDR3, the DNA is TGTGCCAGCAGTCCGGACTCCATTGACACCGGGGAGCTGTTTTTT. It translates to CASSPDSIDTGELFF.

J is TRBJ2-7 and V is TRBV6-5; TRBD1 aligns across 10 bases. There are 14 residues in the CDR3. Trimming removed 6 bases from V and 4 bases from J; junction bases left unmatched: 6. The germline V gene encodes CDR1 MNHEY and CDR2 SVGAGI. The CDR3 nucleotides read TGTGCCAGCAGCTGGACAGGGGGACAGTACGAGCAGTACTTC. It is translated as CASSWTGGQYEQYF.

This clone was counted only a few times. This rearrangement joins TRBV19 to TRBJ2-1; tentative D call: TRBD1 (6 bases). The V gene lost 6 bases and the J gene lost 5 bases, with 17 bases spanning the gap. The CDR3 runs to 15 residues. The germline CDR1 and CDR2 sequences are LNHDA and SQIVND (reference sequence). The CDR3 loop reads CASRARRGGDNEQFF. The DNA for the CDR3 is TGTGCCAGTAGGGCACGCAGGGGTGGAGACAATGAGCAGTTCTTC.

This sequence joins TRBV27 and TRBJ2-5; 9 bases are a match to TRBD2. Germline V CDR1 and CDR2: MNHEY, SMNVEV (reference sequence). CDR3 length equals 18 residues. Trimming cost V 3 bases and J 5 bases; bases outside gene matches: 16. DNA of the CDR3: TGTGCCAGCAGTTTTAGGGCTAGCGGGGCGGGGGCGATGGAGACCCAGTACTTC. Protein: CASSFRASGAGAMETQYF.

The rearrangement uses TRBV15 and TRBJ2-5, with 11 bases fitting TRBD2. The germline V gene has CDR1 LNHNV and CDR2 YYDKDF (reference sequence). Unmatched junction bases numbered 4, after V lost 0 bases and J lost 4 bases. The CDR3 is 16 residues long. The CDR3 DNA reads TGTGCCACCAGCAGAGATCTTAGCGGGGGGGGAGAGACCCAGTACTTC. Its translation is CATSRDLSGGGETQYF. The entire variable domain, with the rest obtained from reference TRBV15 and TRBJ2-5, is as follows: DAMVIQNPRYQVTQFGKPVTLSCSQTLNHNVMYWYQQKSSQAPKLLFHYYDKDFNNEADTPDNFQSRRPNTSFCFLDIRSPGLGDTAMYLCATSRDLSGGGETQYFGPGTRLLVL.

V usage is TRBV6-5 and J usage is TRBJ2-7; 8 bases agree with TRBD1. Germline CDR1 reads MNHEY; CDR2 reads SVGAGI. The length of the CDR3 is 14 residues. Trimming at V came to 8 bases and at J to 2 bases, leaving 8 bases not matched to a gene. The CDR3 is CASHSPDRAYEQYF. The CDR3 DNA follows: TGTGCCAGCCACAGTCCGGACAGGGCCTACGAGCAGTACTTC.

CDR3 in DNA: TGTGCCAGTCAGAACGGGGGGGGTTCACCCCTCCACTTT. It yields the protein CASQNGGGSPLHF. The chain carries TRBV28 and TRBJ1-6, with D maybe TRBD1 (5 bases). Germline lookup yields CDR1 MDHEN and CDR2 SYDVKM. V was clipped by 9 bases and J by 9 bases, with 15 bases between them. The CDR3 runs to 13 residues.

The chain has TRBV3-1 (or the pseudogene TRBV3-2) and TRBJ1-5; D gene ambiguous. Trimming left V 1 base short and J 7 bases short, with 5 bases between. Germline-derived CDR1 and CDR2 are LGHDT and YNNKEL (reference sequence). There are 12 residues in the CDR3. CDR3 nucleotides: TGTGCCAGCAGCCAAGGTAGACAGCCCCAGCATTTT. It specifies CASSQGRQPQHF.

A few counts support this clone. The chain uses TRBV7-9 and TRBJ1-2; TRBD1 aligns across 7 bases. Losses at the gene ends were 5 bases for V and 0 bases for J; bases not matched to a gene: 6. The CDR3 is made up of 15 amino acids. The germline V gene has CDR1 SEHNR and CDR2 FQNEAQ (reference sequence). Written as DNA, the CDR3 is TGTGCCAGCAGCGCAGGACAGGATCCTAACTATGGCTACACCTTC. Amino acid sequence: CASSAGQDPNYGYTF.

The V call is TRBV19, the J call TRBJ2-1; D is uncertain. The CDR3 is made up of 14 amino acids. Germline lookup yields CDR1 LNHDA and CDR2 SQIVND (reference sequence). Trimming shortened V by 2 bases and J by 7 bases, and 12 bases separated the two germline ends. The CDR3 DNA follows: TGTGCCAGTAGTATAAATTGGTTACTTAATGAGCAGTTCTTC. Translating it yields CASSINWLLNEQFF.

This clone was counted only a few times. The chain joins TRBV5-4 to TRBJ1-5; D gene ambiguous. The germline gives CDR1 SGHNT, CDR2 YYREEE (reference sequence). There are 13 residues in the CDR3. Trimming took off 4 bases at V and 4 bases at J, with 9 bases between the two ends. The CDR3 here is CASSLLPNQPQHF. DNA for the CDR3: TGTGCCAGCAGCCTATTGCCAAATCAGCCCCAGCATTTT.

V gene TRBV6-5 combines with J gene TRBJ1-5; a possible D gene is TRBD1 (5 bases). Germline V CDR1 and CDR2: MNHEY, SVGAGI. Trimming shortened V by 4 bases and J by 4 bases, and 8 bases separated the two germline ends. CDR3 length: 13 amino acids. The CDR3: CASSSDINQPQHF. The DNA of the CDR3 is TGTGCCAGCAGTTCGGACATAAATCAGCCCCAGCATTTT.

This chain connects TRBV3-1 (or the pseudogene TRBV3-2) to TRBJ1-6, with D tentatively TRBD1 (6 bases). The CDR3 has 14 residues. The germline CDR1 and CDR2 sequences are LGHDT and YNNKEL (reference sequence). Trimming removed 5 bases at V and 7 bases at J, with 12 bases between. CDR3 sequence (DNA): TGTGCCAGCAGCGAGAACCAGGGGAATTCACCCCTCCACTTT. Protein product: CASSENQGNSPLHF.

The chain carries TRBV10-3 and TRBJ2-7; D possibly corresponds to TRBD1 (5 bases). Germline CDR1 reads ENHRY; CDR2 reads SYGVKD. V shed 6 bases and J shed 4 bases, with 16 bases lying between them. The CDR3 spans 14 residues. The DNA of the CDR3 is TGTGCCATCAGCGATAGGGGCGGATTTTACGAGCAGTACTTC. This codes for CAISDRGGFYEQYF.

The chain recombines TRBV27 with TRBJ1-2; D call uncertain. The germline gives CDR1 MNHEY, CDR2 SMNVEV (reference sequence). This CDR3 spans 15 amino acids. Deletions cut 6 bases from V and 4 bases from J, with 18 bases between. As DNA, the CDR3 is TGTGCCAGCAGGGGGTATGTGGGGAGCGGCTATGGCTACACCTTC. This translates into CASRGYVGSGYGYTF.